These 13 T cell receptor beta chains were sequenced from one sample in a study of T cell changes during pregnancy in multiple sclerosis. Sequencing was performed with immunoSEQ multiplex PCR; in TCRdb, only in-frame clones are kept and a portion is missing. The table records around 80,000 clones, 92% of them present only once. Source: peripheral blood, taken before pregnancy. These TCRs come from a female donor with multiple sclerosis, enrolled in a pregnancy study.

The J gene is TRBJ2-5, the V gene TRBV10-1; D is unresolved. The germline V gene has CDR1 WNHNN and CDR2 SYGVQD (reference sequence). V lost 0 bases and J lost 3, with 5 bases in between. The CDR3 is 13 amino acids. CDR3 sequence reads: CASSESLEETQYF. The CDR3, as DNA: TGCGCCAGCAGTGAGTCACTGGAAGAGACCCAGTACTTC.

The chain links TRBV30 to TRBJ2-2; 11 nucleotides agree with TRBD1. V dropped 3 bases and J dropped 3; count of bases not matched to a gene: 3. Germline CDR1 and CDR2: GTSNPN and SVGIG (reference sequence). The CDR3 is 15 residues long. The CDR3 nucleotides are TGTGCCTGGAGGGGACAGGGGGGGTACACCGGGGAGCTGTTTTTT. It codes for CAWRGQGGYTGELFF.

The gene calls are TRBV7-9 and TRBJ2-1; 8 nucleotides align to TRBD2. Losses at the gene ends were 1 base for V and 6 bases for J; bases not matched to a gene: 2. The CDR3 has 14 amino acids. CDR1 and CDR2 (germline): SEHNR, FQNEAQ (reference sequence). CDR3 nucleotide sequence: TGTGCCAGCAGCTTAGGCCTAGCGGGCAATGAGCAGTTCTTC. The encoded protein is CASSLGLAGNEQFF.

The chain uses TRBV19 and TRBJ2-5, with TRBD2 identical over 8 bases. Germline CDR1 and CDR2: LNHDA and SQIVND (reference sequence). V lost 4 bases and J lost 5; bases outside the gene matches: 6. The CDR3 extends over 14 amino acids. CDR3 region: CASSTGLGIETQYF. The DNA of the CDR3 is TGTGCCAGTAGTACGGGACTAGGAATTGAGACCCAGTACTTC.

V is TRBV7-6 and J is TRBJ2-7, with a tentative D call TRBD2 (6 bases). V was cut by 1 base and J by 5 bases, with 18 bases left in between. CDR3 length: 16 residues. CDR1 and CDR2 from the germline V gene are SGHVS and FNYEAQ. CDR3 in DNA: TGTGCCAGCAGCTTAGGGGGTAATGCCCCGGGAGACGAGCAGTACTTC. It encodes CASSLGGNAPGDEQYF.

The rearrangement joins TRBV15 to TRBJ1-5; D unresolved. Germline CDR1 is LNHNV and CDR2 is YYDKDF (reference sequence). Trimming cost V 5 bases and J 4 bases, with 9 bases left between them. The CDR3 loop spans 13 amino acids. The CDR3 coding sequence is TGTGCCACCAGCTTTGAGGAGAATCAGCCCCAGCATTTT. Its translation is CATSFEENQPQHF.

V is TRBV14 and J is TRBJ2-2; D is ambiguous. This CDR3 comprises 12 residues. Deletions cut 4 bases from V and 3 bases from J, with 3 bases between. CDR1 is SGHDN, CDR2 FVKESK, per germline. The CDR3 loop is CASSPYTGELFF. In DNA, the CDR3 is TGTGCCAGCAGCCCTTACACCGGGGAGCTGTTTTTT.

This chain connects TRBV28 to TRBJ2-2; the match to TRBD1 covers 11 bases. Losses at the gene ends were 8 bases for V and 5 bases for J; bases not matched to a gene: 4. Germline V gene lookup returns CDR1 MDHEN and CDR2 SYDVKM. CDR3 length: 14 residues. The CDR3 DNA is TGTGCCAGCGGACAGGGGGCCGTTACCGGGGAGCTGTTTTTT. Protein: CASGQGAVTGELFF. The whole variable domain, filled in from reference TRBV28 and TRBJ2-2, reads DVKVTQSSRYLVKRTGEKVFLECVQDMDHENMFWYRQDPGLGLRLIYFSYDVKMKEKGDIPEGYSVSREKKERFSLILESASTNQTSMYLCASGQGAVTGELFFGEGSRLTVL.

J is TRBJ1-2 and V is TRBV6-6; TRBD1 matches 9 bases. The V gene end was trimmed by 5 bases and the J gene end by 7 bases; junction bases not matched to a gene: 11. The CDR3 length is 15 residues. Germline V gene data show CDR1 as MNHNY and CDR2 as SVGAGI (reference sequence). CDR3 DNA: TGTGCCAGCAGTCGCCCCTCCGGACAGGGGAGTGGCTACACCTTC. It encodes CASSRPSGQGSGYTF.

The chain recombines TRBV7-8 with TRBJ1-3; perhaps TRBD1 as D (6 bases). This CDR3 region has 16 residues. V was pared by 2 bases and J by 4 bases, with 15 bases between. Germline V CDR1 and CDR2: SGHVS, FQNEAQ. CDR3 DNA: TGTGCCAGCAGCTTATACAGGGTACTAAGGGGAAACACCATATATTTT. Its translation: CASSLYRVLRGNTIYF. The entire variable domain, with the rest obtained from reference TRBV7-8 and TRBJ1-3, is as follows: GAGVSQSPRYKVAKRGQDVALRCDPISGHVSLFWYQQALGQGPEFLTYFQNEAQLDKSGLPSDRFFAERPEGSVSTLKIQRTQQEDSAVYLCASSLYRVLRGNTIYFGEGSWLTVV.

The rearrangement uses TRBV19 and TRBJ2-2; D not resolved. The V gene lost 5 bases and the J gene lost 2 bases, with 15 bases spanning the gap. CDR1 is LNHDA and CDR2 is SQIVND in the germline V gene (reference sequence). This CDR3 has 16 amino acids. The CDR3 protein is CASSPNNHINTGELFF. The CDR3 region has the DNA TGTGCCAGTAGTCCAAATAACCACATTAACACCGGGGAGCTGTTTTTT.

This clone was detected once. The rearrangement joins TRBV19 to TRBJ2-2, with TRBD1 as a possible D gene (6 bases). Between the trimmed V and J ends, which lost 6 bases and 1 base, there was a span of 21 bases. This CDR3 is built from 18 residues. CDR1 is LNHDA, CDR2 SQIVND, per germline (reference sequence). The CDR3 loop reads CASSIGTTHLLNTGELFF. The CDR3 bases are TGTGCCAGTAGCATCGGGACAACCCACCTCCTGAACACCGGGGAGCTGTTTTTT.

This clone was picked up one time. The chain couples TRBV18 to TRBJ1-2; 11 bases agree with TRBD1. Germline lookup yields CDR1 KGHSH and CDR2 LQKENI. Losses at the gene ends were 2 bases for V and 5 bases for J; bases not matched to a gene: 4. The CDR3 length is 15 residues. CDR3 DNA sequence: TGTGCCAGCTCACCAACTCGGGACAGGGGGTATGGCTACACCTTC. Translation: CASSPTRDRGYGYTF.